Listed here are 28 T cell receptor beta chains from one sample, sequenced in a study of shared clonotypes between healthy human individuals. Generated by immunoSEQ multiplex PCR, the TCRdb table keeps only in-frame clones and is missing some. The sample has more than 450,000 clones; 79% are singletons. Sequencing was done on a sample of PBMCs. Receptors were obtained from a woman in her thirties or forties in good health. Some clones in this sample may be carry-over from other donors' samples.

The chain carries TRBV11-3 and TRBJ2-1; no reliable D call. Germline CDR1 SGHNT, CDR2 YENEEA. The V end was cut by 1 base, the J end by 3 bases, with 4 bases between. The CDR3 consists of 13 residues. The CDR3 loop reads CASSLVGYNEQFF. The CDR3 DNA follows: TGTGCCAGCAGCTTAGTGGGCTACAATGAGCAGTTCTTC.

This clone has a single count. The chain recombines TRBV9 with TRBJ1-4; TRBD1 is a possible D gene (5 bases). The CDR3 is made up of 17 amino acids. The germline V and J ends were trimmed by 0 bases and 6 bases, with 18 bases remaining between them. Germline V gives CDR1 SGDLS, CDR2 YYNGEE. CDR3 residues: CASSVGAGGRVHEKLFF. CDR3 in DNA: TGTGCCAGCAGCGTAGGGGCGGGGGGACGAGTCCATGAAAAACTGTTTTTT.

CDR3 DNA: TGTGCCAGTAGTTCCAACGTCGGGGTGCCCTACAATGAGCAGTTCTTC. Translation: CASSSNVGVPYNEQFF. This chain joins TRBV19 and TRBJ2-1; weak D call: TRBD2 (5 bases). This CDR3 contains 16 residues. Between the trimmed V and J ends, which lost 5 bases and 2 bases, there was a span of 16 bases. Germline CDR1 and CDR2: LNHDA and SQIVND (reference sequence).

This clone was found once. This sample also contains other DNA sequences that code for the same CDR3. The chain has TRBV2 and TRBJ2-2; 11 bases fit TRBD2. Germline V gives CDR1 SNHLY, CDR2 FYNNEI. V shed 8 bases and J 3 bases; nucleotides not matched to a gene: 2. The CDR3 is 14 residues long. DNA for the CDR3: TGTGCCAGCCGGGGACTAGCGGACACCGGGGAGCTGTTTTTT. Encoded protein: CASRGLADTGELFF.

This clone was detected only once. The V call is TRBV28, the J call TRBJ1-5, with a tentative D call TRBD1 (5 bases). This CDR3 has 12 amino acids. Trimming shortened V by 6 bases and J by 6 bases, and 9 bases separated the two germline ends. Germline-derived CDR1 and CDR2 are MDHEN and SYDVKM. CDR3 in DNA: TGTGCCAGCAGCACTGGGGGTCAGCCCCAGCATTTT. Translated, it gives CASSTGGQPQHF.

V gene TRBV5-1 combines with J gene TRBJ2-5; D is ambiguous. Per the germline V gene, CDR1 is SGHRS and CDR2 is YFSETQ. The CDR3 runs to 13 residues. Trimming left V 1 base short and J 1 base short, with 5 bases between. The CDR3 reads CASSLPPQETQYF. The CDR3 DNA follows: TGCGCCAGCAGCTTGCCCCCCCAAGAGACCCAGTACTTC. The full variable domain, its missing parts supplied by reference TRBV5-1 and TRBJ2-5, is KAGVTQTPRYLIKTRGQQVTLSCSPISGHRSVSWYQQTPGQGLQFLFEYFSETQRNKGNFPGRFSGRQFSNSRSEMNVSTLELGDSALYLCASSLPPQETQYFGPGTRLLVL.

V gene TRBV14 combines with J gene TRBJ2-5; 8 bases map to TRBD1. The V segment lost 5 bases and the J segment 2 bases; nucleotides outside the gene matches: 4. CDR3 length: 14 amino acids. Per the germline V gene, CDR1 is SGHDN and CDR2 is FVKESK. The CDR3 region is CASSFGQGQETQYF. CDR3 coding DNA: TGTGCCAGCAGCTTCGGACAGGGTCAAGAGACCCAGTACTTC.

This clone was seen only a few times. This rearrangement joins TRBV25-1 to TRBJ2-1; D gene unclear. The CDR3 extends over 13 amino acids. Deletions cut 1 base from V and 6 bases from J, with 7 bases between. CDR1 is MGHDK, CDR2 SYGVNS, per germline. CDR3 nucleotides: TGTGCCAGCAGTGAATTGGGCCGCAATGAGCAGTTCTTC. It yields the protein CASSELGRNEQFF.

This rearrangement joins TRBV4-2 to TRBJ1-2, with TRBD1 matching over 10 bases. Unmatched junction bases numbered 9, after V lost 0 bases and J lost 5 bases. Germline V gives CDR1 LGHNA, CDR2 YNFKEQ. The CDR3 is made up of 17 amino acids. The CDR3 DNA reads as TGTGCCAGCAGCCAAGATTCCACCGGGACAGGGGTTTATGGCTACACCTTC. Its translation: CASSQDSTGTGVYGYTF.

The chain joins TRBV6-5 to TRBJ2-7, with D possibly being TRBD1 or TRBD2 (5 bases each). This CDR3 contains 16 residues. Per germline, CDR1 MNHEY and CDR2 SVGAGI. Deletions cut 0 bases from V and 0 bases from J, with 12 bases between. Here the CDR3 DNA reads TGTGCCAGCAGTTACTCGATGGGGACCCACTCCTACGAGCAGTACTTC. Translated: CASSYSMGTHSYEQYF.

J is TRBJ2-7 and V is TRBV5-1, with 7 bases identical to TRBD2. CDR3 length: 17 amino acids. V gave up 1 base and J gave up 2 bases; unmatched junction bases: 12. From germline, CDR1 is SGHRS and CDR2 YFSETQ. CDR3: CASSLYPGVLAAYEQYF. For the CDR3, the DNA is TGCGCCAGCAGCTTGTATCCTGGGGTGCTAGCGGCCTACGAGCAGTACTTC.

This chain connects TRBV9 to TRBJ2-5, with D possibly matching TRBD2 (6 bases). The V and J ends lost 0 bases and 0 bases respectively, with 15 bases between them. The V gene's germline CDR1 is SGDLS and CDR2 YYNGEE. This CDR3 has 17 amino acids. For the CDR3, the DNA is TGTGCCAGCAGCGTAGGGGGAGGTGAGGGGAACCAAGAGACCCAGTACTTC. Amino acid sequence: CASSVGGGEGNQETQYF.

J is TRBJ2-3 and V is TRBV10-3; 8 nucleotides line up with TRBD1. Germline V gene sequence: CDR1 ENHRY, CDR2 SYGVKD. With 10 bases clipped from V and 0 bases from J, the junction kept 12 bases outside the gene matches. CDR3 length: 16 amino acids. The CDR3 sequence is CATQRAQGASTDTQYF. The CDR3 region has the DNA TGTGCCACCCAGCGGGCGCAGGGGGCTAGCACAGATACGCAGTATTTT.

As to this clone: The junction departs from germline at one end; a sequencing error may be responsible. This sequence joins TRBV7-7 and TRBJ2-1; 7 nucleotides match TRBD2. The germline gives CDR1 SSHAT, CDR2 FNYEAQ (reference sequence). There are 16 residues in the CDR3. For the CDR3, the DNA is TGTGCTAGCAGCCGTCAGCGGGACGGGCCCTACAATGAGCAGTTCTTC. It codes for CASSRQRDGPYNEQFF.

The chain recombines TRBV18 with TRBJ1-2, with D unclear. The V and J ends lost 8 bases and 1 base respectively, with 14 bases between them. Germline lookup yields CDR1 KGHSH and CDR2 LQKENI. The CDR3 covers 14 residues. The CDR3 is CASRPGENNYGYTF. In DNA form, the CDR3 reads TGTGCCAGCCGCCCCGGGGAGAATAACTATGGCTACACCTTC.

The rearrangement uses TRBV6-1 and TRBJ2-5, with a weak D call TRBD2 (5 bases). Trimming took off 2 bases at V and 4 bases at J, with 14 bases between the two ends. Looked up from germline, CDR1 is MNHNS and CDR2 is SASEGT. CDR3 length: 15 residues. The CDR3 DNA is TGTGCCAGCAGTGAAAGAGGGTGGGGATTAGAGACCCAGTACTTC. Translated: CASSERGWGLETQYF.

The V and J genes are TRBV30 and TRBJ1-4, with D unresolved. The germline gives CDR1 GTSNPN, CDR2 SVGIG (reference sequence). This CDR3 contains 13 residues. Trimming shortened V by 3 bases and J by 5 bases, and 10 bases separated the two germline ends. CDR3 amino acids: CAWSRLLNEKLFF. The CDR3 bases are TGTGCCTGGAGCCGGTTATTAAATGAAAAACTGTTTTTT.

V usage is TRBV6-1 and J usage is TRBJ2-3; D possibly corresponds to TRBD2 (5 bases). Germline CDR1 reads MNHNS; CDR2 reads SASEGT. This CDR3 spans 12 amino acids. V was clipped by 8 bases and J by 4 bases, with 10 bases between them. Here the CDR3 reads CASGERADTQYF. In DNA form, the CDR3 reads TGTGCCAGCGGCGAGAGGGCAGATACGCAGTATTTT.

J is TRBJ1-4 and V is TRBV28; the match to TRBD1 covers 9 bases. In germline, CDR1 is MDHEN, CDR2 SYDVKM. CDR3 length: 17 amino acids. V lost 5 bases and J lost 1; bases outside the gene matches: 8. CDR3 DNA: TGTGCCAGCAGTCTACCACAGGGGGCATTAACTAATGAAAAACTGTTTTTT. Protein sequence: CASSLPQGALTNEKLFF.

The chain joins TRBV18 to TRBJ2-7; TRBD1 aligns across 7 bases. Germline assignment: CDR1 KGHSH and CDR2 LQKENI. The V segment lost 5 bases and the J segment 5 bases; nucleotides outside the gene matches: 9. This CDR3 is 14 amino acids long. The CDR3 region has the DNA TGTGCCAGCTCAGCCGGACAGGAGTTCGACGAGCAGTACTTC. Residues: CASSAGQEFDEQYF.

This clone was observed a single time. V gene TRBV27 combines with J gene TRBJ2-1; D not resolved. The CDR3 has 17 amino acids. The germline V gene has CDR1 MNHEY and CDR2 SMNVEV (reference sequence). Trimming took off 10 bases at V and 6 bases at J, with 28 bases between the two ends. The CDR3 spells CATAILKMANSLNEQFF. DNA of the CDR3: TGTGCCACCGCTATCCTAAAAATGGCGAATTCCCTCAATGAGCAGTTCTTC.

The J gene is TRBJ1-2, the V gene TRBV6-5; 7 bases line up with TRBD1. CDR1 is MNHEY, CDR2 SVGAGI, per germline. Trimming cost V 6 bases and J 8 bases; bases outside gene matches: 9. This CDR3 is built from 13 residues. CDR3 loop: CASRETGVRGYTF. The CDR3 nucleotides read TGTGCCAGCAGAGAAACAGGGGTTCGGGGCTACACCTTC.

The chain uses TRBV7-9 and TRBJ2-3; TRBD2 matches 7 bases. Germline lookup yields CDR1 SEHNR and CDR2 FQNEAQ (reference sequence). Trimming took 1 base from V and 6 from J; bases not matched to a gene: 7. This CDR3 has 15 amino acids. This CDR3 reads CASSLDGGRGDTQYF. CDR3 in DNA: TGTGCCAGCAGCTTAGACGGCGGGAGAGGGGATACGCAGTATTTT.

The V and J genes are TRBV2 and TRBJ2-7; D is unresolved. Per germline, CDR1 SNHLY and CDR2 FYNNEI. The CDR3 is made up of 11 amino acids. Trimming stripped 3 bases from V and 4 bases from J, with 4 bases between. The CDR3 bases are TGTGCCAGCAGTGAGCTGTACGAGCAGTACTTC. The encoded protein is CASSELYEQYF.

The CDR3 protein is CASSPRSSVRWQTQYF. As DNA, the CDR3 is TGTGCCAGCAGTCCTAGGTCGTCCGTACGGTGGCAGACCCAGTACTTC. The V call is TRBV27, the J call TRBJ2-5; no reliable D call. The V end was cut by 5 bases, the J end by 6 bases, with 22 bases between. This CDR3 comprises 16 residues. Germline values: CDR1 MNHEY, CDR2 SMNVEV (reference sequence).

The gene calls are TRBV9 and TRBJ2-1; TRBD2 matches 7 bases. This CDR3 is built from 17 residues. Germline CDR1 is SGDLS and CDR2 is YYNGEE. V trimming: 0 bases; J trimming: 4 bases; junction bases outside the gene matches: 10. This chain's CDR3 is CASSVVGSGIRYNEQFF. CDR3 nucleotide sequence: TGTGCCAGCAGCGTAGTAGGGAGCGGGATTAGGTACAATGAGCAGTTCTTC. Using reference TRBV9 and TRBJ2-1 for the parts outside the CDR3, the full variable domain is DSGVTQTPKHLITATGQRVTLRCSPRSGDLSVYWYQQSLDQGLQFLIQYYNGEERAKGNILERFSAQQFPDLHSELNLSSLELGDSALYFCASSVVGSGIRYNEQFFGPGTRLTVL.

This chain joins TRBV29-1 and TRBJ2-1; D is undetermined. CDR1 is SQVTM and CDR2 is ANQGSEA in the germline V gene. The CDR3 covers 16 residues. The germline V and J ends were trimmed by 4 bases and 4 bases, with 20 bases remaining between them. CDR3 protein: CSVGFWGSSDYNEQFF. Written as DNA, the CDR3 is TGCAGCGTTGGGTTTTGGGGATCCTCGGATTACAATGAGCAGTTCTTC.

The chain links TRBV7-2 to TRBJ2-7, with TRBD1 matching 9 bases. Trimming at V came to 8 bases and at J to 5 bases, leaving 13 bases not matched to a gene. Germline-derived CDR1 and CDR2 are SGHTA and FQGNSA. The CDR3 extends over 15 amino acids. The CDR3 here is CASGPDGQGYNEQYF. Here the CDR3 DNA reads TGTGCCAGCGGACCCGACGGACAGGGGTACAACGAGCAGTACTTC.